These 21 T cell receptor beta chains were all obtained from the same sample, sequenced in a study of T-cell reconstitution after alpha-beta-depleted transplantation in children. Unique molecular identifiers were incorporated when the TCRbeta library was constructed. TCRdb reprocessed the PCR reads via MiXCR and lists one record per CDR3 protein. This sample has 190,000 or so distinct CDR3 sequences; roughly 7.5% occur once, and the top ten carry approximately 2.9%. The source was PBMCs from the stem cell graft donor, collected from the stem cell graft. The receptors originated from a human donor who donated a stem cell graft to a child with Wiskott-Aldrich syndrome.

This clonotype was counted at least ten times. The CDR3 region has the DNA TGCAGTGCTAGAGATCCCCTCGTAGGCGGTCAGCCCCAGCATTTT. Amino acids: CSARDPLVGGQPQHF. The V and J genes are TRBV20-1 and TRBJ1-5; no definite D call. The germline V gene has CDR1 DFQATT and CDR2 SNEGSKA (reference sequence). The ends were cut back, 0 bases at V and 6 bases at J, with 15 bases in the middle. CDR3 length: 15 amino acids.

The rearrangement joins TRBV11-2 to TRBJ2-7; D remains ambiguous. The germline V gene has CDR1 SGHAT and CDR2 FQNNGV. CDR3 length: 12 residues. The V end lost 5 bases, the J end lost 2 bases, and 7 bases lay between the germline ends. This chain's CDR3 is CASSHDTYEQYF. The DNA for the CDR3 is TGTGCCAGCAGCCACGACACCTACGAGCAGTACTTC.

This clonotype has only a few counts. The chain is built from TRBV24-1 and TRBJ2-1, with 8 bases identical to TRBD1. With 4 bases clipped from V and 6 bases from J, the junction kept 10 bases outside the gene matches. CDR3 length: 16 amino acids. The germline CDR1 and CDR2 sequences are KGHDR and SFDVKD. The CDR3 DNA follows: TGTGCCACCAGTGACTCGGGACAGGAAATTACCAATGAGCAGTTCTTC. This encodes CATSDSGQEITNEQFF.

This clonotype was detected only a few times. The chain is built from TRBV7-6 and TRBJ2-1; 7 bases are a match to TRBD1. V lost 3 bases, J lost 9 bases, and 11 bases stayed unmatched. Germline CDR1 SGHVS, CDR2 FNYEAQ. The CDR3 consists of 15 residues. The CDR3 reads CASSFVPGTDGEQFF. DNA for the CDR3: TGTGCCAGCAGCTTTGTGCCCGGGACAGACGGTGAGCAGTTCTTC.

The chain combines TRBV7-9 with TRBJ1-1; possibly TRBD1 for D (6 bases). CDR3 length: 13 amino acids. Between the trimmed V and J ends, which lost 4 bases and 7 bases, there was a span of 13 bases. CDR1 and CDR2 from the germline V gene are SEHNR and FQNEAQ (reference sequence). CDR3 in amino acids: CASSSHGGGEAFF. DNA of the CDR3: TGTGCCAGCAGCTCGCATGGGGGCGGTGAAGCTTTCTTT. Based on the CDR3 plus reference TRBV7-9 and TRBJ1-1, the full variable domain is DTGVSQNPRHKITKRGQNVTFRCDPISEHNRLYWYRQTLGQGPEFLTYFQNEAQLEKSRLLSDRFSAERPKGSFSTLEIQRTEQGDSAMYLCASSSHGGGEAFFGQGTRLTVV.

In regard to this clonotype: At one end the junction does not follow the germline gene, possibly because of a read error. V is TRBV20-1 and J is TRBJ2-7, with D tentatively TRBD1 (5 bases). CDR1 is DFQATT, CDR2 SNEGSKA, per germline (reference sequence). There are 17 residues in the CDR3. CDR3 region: CSARDPRTFYFSCEQYF. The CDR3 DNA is TGCAGTGCTAGAGATCCACGGACATTCTATTTCTCCTGCGAGCAGTACTTC.

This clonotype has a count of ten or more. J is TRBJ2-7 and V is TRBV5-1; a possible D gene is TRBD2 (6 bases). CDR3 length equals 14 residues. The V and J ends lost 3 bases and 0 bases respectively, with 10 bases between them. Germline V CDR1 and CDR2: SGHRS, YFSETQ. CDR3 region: CASSSLASSYEQYF. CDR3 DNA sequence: TGCGCCAGCAGCTCGCTAGCGAGCTCCTACGAGCAGTACTTC.

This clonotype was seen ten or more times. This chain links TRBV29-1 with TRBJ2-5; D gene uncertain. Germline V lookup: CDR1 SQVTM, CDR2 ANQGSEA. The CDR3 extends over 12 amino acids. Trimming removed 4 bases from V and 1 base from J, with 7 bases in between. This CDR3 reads CSVGRIQETQYF. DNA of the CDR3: TGCAGCGTTGGGCGGATCCAAGAGACCCAGTACTTC.

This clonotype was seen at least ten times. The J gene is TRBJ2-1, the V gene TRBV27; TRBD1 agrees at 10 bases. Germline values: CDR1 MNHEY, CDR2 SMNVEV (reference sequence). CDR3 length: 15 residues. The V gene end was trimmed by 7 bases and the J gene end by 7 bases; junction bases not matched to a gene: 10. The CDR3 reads CASTTGTGVFNEQFF. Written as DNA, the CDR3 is TGTGCCAGCACCACCGGGACAGGGGTTTTTAATGAGCAGTTCTTC.

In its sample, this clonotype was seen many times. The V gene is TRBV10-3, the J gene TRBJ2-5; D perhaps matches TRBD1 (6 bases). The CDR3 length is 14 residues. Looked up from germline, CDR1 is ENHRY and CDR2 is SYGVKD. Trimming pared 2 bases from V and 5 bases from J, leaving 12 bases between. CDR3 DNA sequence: TGTGCCATCAGTGAGGTAACAGGGCCTGAGACCCAGTACTTC. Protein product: CAISEVTGPETQYF.

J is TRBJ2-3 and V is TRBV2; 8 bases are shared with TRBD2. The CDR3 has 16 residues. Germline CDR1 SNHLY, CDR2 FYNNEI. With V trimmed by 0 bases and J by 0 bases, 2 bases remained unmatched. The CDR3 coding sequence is TGTGCCAGCAGTGAAGCTCGGGGGGGGAGCACAGATACGCAGTATTTT. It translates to CASSEARGGSTDTQYF. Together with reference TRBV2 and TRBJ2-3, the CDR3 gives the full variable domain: EPEVTQTPSHQVTQMGQEVILRCVPISNHLYFYWYRQILGQKVEFLVSFYNNEISEKSEIFDDQFSVERPDGSNFTLKIRSTKLEDSAMYFCASSEARGGSTDTQYFGPGTRLTVL.

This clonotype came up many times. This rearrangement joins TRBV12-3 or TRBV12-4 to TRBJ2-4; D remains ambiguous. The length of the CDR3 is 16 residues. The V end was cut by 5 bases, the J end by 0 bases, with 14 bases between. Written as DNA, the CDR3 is TGTGCCAGCAGTCCCCTCGGGCCATTAGCCAAAAACATTCAGTACTTC. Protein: CASSPLGPLAKNIQYF.

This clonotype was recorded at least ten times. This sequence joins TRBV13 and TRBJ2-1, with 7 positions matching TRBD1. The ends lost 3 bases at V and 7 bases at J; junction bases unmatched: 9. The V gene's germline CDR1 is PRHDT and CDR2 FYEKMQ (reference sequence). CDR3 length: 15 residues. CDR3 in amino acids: CASSFLGTVTNEQFF. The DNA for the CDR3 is TGTGCCAGCAGCTTTCTCGGGACAGTTACGAATGAGCAGTTCTTC.

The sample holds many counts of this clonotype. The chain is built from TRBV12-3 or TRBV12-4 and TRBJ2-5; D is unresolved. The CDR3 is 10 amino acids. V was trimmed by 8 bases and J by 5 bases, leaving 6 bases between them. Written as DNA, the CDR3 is TGTGCCAGCGGCCCGGAGACCCAGTACTTC. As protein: CASGPETQYF.

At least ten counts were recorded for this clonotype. For the CDR3, the DNA is TGTGCCAGCAGCCTACAGGGGAGCGCGGAGACCCAGTACTTC. Its translation: CASSLQGSAETQYF. J is TRBJ2-5 and V is TRBV12-3 or TRBV12-4, with 7 bases fitting TRBD1. Trimming cost V 6 bases and J 5 bases; bases outside gene matches: 9. The CDR3 covers 14 residues.

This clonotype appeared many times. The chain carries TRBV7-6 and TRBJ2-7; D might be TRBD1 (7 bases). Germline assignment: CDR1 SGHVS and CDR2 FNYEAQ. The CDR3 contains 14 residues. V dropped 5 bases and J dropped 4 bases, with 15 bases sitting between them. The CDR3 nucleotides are TGTGCCAGCAGCCTGCAGGGGGGAGGATACGAGCAGTACTTC. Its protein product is CASSLQGGGYEQYF. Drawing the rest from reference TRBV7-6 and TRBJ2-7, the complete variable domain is GAGVSQSPRYKVTKRGQDVALRCDPISGHVSLYWYRQALGQGPEFLTYFNYEAQQDKSGLPNDRFSAERPEGSISTLTIQRTEQRDSAMYRCASSLQGGGYEQYFGPGTRLTVT.

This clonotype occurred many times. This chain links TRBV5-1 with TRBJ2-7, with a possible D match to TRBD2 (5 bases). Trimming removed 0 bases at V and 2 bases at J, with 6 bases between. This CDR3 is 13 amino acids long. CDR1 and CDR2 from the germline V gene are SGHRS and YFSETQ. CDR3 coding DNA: TGCGCCAGCAGCTTGGACGGGGCCTACGAGCAGTACTTC. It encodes CASSLDGAYEQYF. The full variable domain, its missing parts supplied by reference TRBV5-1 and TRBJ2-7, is KAGVTQTPRYLIKTRGQQVTLSCSPISGHRSVSWYQQTPGQGLQFLFEYFSETQRNKGNFPGRFSGRQFSNSRSEMNVSTLELGDSALYLCASSLDGAYEQYFGPGTRLTVT.

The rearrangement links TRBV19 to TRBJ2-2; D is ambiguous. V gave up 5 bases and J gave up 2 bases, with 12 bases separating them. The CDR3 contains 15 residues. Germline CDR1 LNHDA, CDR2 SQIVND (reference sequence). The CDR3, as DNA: TGTGCCAGTAGTCACGGGTGGGGTAACACCGGGGAGCTGTTTTTT. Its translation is CASSHGWGNTGELFF.

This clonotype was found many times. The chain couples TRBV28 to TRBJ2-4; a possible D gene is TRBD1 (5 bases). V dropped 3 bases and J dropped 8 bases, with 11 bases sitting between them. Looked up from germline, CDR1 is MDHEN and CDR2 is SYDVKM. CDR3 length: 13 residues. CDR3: CASSLVQGDIQYF. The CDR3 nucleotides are TGTGCCAGCAGTTTGGTGCAGGGCGACATTCAGTACTTC.

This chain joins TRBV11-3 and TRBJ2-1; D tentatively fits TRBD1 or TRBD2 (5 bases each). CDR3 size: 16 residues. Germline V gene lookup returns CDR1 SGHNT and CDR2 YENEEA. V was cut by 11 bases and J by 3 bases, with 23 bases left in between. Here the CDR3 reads CASQLVSGTFYNEQFF. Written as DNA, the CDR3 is TGTGCCTCACAGCTTGTGTCCGGGACGTTCTACAATGAGCAGTTCTTC.

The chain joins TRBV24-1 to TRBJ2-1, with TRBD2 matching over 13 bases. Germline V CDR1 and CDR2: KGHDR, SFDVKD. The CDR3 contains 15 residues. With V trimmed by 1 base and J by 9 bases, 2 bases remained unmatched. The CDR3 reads CATSDLLAGGTEQFF. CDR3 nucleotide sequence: TGTGCCACCAGTGATTTACTAGCGGGGGGGACTGAGCAGTTCTTC.